This T cell receptor (beta chain) was recorded in a study of Graves' ophthalmopathy and Graves' hyperthyroidism. Per germline, CDR1 SQVTM and CDR2 ANQGSEA. This CDR3 contains 12 residues. V dropped 4 bases and J dropped 9 bases, with 15 bases sitting between them. Those donors who had ophthalmopathy presented with moderate-to-severe activity, a CAS of ≥3, a NOSPECS of ≥4 and a duration under 3 months. Using RNA transcripts, the TCR beta CDR3 regions were amplified. First-round RT-PCR employed HTBI primers, with a second-round multiplex PCR after it. TCRdb called the multiplex PCR reads again in MiXCR, with one record for every CDR3 protein. The data contain about 740,000 distinct CDR3 sequences, roughly 40% of them singletons.

The source of this sequence is an adult man with Graves' ophthalmopathy. The chain uses TRBV29-1 and TRBJ1-1; perhaps TRBD1 as D (5 bases). The sample taken for sequencing was peripheral blood. The CDR3 here is CSVGEGTRKAFF. The CDR3 DNA follows: TGCAGCGTTGGGGAGGGGACTCGTAAAGCTTTCTTT.